The 21 T cell receptor beta chains below were found in one sample sequenced in a study of blood T cell repertoires in COVID-19. Sequenced by immunoSEQ multiplex PCR; TCRdb stores in-frame clones only, minus some. The sample lists about 220,000 clones, roughly four fifths occurring once. The sequenced sample consisted of peripheral blood. These TCRs come from a woman between 65 and 79 years old with acute or convalescent COVID-19.

A few counts support this clone. This chain joins TRBV7-2 and TRBJ1-2; 9 bases are shared with TRBD1. V trimming: 1 base; J trimming: 7 bases; junction bases outside the gene matches: 7. The CDR3 length is 15 residues. Germline V gene sequence: CDR1 SGHTA, CDR2 FQGNSA. CDR3 in DNA: TGTGCCAGCAGCTTAGGAATGGACAGGGGTGGTGGCTACACCTTC. Translated, it gives CASSLGMDRGGGYTF.

The V and J genes are TRBV28 and TRBJ2-1; a weak D match, TRBD1 (5 bases). This CDR3 has 12 amino acids. Germline V lookup: CDR1 MDHEN, CDR2 SYDVKM. V was clipped by 1 base and J by 7 bases, with 5 bases between them. This CDR3 is CASSLSGNEQFF. The CDR3 nucleotides are TGTGCCAGCAGTTTATCAGGGAATGAGCAGTTCTTC.

This clone was counted only a few times. Other DNA sequences in this sample translate to the same CDR3. The genes are TRBV2 and TRBJ2-7; D ambiguous. This CDR3 has 11 residues. Germline CDR1 and CDR2: SNHLY and FYNNEI. Trimming took off 4 bases at V and 4 bases at J, with 5 bases between the two ends. The CDR3 loop reads CASSAVYEQYF. The CDR3 coding sequence is TGTGCCAGCAGTGCGGTATACGAGCAGTACTTC.

The rearrangement links TRBV20-1 to TRBJ2-3; 10 positions match TRBD1. The CDR3 runs 17 residues. J was trimmed by 3 bases and V by 3 bases; bases with no gene match: 12. Looked up from germline, CDR1 is DFQATT and CDR2 is SNEGSKA (reference sequence). In nucleotides, the CDR3 is TGCAGTGCTAGTGGATTTCCGGGACAGGGGAAGACAGATACGCAGTATTTT. Translating gives CSASGFPGQGKTDTQYF.

J is TRBJ2-3 and V is TRBV5-4, with unresolved D. The ends were cut back, 4 bases at V and 4 bases at J, with 7 bases in the middle. Per the germline V gene, CDR1 is SGHNT and CDR2 is YYREEE (reference sequence). CDR3 length: 12 residues. CDR3 DNA sequence: TGTGCCAGCAGCCGAGTTTCAGATACGCAGTATTTT. Its translation: CASSRVSDTQYF.

V is TRBV21-1 and J is TRBJ2-4; TRBD2 is the table's D call, not checked against the DNA. TRBV21-1 is given as a pseudogene. The CDR3 is made up of 15 amino acids. The CDR3 loop reads CASSKRGLAKNIQYF. The CDR3 region has the DNA TGTGCCAGCAGCAAAAGGGGACTAGCCAAAAACATTCAGTACTTC.

This chain links TRBV12-3 or TRBV12-4 with TRBJ1-2; 8 bases agree with TRBD1. J gave up 7 bases and V 6 bases, and 7 bases lay outside the gene matches. CDR3 length: 13 residues. The CDR3 bases are TGTGCCAGCAGCGGACAGGGCGAGGGTGGCTACACCTTC. This translates into CASSGQGEGGYTF.

The gene calls are TRBV6-2 or TRBV6-3 and TRBJ2-3; D remains ambiguous. CDR3 length equals 13 residues. Trimming cost V 6 bases and J 4 bases, with 11 bases left between them. The germline V gene encodes CDR1 MNHEY and CDR2 SVGEGT. DNA for the CDR3: TGTGCCAGCAGCCAAAATTCGGCAGATACGCAGTATTTT. Residues: CASSQNSADTQYF.

The J gene is TRBJ1-6, the V gene TRBV4-2, with 9 bases lining up with TRBD1. CDR1 is LGHNA and CDR2 is YNFKEQ in the germline V gene. The CDR3 consists of 17 residues. Trimming removed 0 bases from V and 7 bases from J; junction bases left unmatched: 7. CDR3 in amino acids: CASSQDSDRGVNSPLHF. The CDR3 DNA sequence: TGTGCCAGCAGCCAAGATAGCGACAGGGGGGTGAATTCACCCCTCCACTTT.

The chain carries TRBV28 and TRBJ1-2; 8 nucleotides match TRBD1. The germline V gene encodes CDR1 MDHEN and CDR2 SYDVKM. The CDR3 spans 16 residues. Germline trimming cut 2 bases from V and 6 bases from J; bases unmatched to any gene: 11. CDR3: CASSLEGTGGKDGYTF. The CDR3 region has the DNA TGTGCCAGCAGTTTAGAGGGAACAGGGGGAAAGGATGGCTACACCTTC.

The chain has TRBV10-2 and TRBJ1-6; 7 bases agree with TRBD1. The V gene's germline CDR1 is WSHSY and CDR2 SAAADI. V dropped 2 bases and J dropped 6; count of bases not matched to a gene: 4. CDR3 size: 15 residues. CDR3 loop: CASSEVRDSNSPLHF. The CDR3 bases are TGCGCCAGCAGTGAGGTTAGGGACAGTAATTCACCCCTCCACTTT.

Written as DNA, the CDR3 is TGTGCCACCAGCAGCATGAGGGTCCTCTATGGCTACACCTTC. Residues: CATSSMRVLYGYTF. The chain links TRBV15 to TRBJ1-2; no definite D call. Between the trimmed V and J ends, which lost 3 bases and 4 bases, there was a span of 12 bases. The CDR3 covers 14 residues. Germline CDR1 and CDR2: LNHNV and YYDKDF (reference sequence).

This sequence joins TRBV30 and TRBJ2-3, with D uncertain. Germline CDR1 and CDR2: GTSNPN and SVGIG (reference sequence). This CDR3 is 11 amino acids long. V lost 3 bases and J 8 bases, leaving 9 bases between the germline ends. CDR3 region: CAWRMAPTQYF. For the CDR3, the DNA is TGTGCCTGGAGGATGGCCCCTACGCAGTATTTT.

The chain links TRBV6-4 to TRBJ1-5; 8 nucleotides agree with TRBD1. From germline, CDR1 is MRHNA and CDR2 SNTAGT. The ends lost 3 bases at V and 4 bases at J; junction bases unmatched: 2. The CDR3 is 14 residues long. The DNA of the CDR3 is TGTGCCAGCAGTGATACAGGGGGAAATCAGCCCCAGCATTTT. This codes for CASSDTGGNQPQHF.

In DNA, the CDR3 is TGTGCCAGCAGCTTAGAACTAGCGGGGGCAAGCCATACGCAGTATTTT. Translation gives CASSLELAGASHTQYF. V is TRBV11-2 and J is TRBJ2-3, with 11 positions matching TRBD2. The CDR3 consists of 16 residues. The germline CDR1 and CDR2 sequences are SGHAT and FQNNGV. V trimming: 0 bases; J trimming: 7 bases; junction bases outside the gene matches: 6.

The chain is built from TRBV3-1 (or the pseudogene TRBV3-2) and TRBJ2-5; TRBD1 matches 10 bases. Germline V CDR1 and CDR2: LGHDT, YNNKEL (reference sequence). V lost 4 bases, J lost 5 bases, and 4 bases stayed unmatched. CDR3 length: 14 residues. The CDR3: CASSRQGARETQYF. DNA for the CDR3: TGTGCCAGCAGCCGACAGGGGGCGAGGGAGACCCAGTACTTC.

This clone was seen a few times. The genes are TRBV6-4 and TRBJ2-7, with D tentatively TRBD2 (5 bases). This CDR3 is 14 amino acids long. Germline CDR1 and CDR2: MRHNA and SNTAGT. Trimming removed 3 bases from V and 3 bases from J, with 12 bases in between. CDR3 DNA sequence: TGTGCCAGCAGTGAAATTGGCCGGGGCTACGAGCAGTACTTC. Translating gives CASSEIGRGYEQYF.

This chain uses TRBV10-3 with TRBJ2-3; perhaps TRBD1 as D (5 bases). From germline, CDR1 is ENHRY and CDR2 SYGVKD. The V gene lost 4 bases and the J gene lost 5 bases, with 13 bases spanning the gap. The CDR3 has 14 residues. The CDR3 nucleotides are TGTGCCATCAGTGCACGGCAGGGTGAAGATACGCAGTATTTT. This encodes CAISARQGEDTQYF.

This chain joins TRBV6-2 or TRBV6-3 and TRBJ1-5, with D unclear. Germline assignment: CDR1 MNHEY and CDR2 SVGEGT. The CDR3 loop spans 13 amino acids. V was cut by 6 bases and J by 5 bases, with 11 bases left in between. The CDR3 DNA reads as TGTGCCAGCAGCATTATCTTCGATCAGCCCCAGCATTTT. Amino acid sequence: CASSIIFDQPQHF.

The rearrangement uses TRBV27 and TRBJ2-7, with 7 bases aligning to TRBD2. Trimming removed 5 bases from V and 6 bases from J; junction bases left unmatched: 13. The CDR3 spans 15 residues. CDR1 is MNHEY and CDR2 is SMNVEV in the germline V gene (reference sequence). This CDR3 reads CASSPRGGRRAEQYF. DNA of the CDR3: TGTGCCAGCAGTCCACGCGGGGGACGCCGGGCCGAGCAGTACTTC.

CDR3 nucleotides: TGTGCCAGCAGCTTAGACAGGCTAATCTCTGGAAACACCATATATTTT. The encoded protein is CASSLDRLISGNTIYF. This chain joins TRBV7-2 and TRBJ1-3; weak D call: TRBD1 (5 bases). V dropped 1 base and J dropped 0 bases, with 10 bases sitting between them. Germline-derived CDR1 and CDR2 are SGHTA and FQGNSA. The CDR3 totals 16 residues.